This T cell receptor (beta chain) originates from a study of regulatory T cells in long-lasting Graves disease. For TCR beta, libraries came from iRepertoire HTBI primers and Arm-PCR of CDR3 regions. TCRdb reprocessed the multiplex PCR reads via MiXCR and lists one record per CDR3 protein. The profile covers 520,000 or so distinct CDR3 sequences, with approximately 12% appearing a single time and approximately 9% taken by the ten largest. This clonotype showed up just a few times. CDR1 is DFQATT and CDR2 is SNEGSKA in the germline V gene (reference sequence). V lost 2 bases to trimming and J lost 3 bases; unmatched junction nucleotides: 0. The CDR3 runs to 12 residues. Time point given: newly diagnosed GD, antithyroid drugs for less than 3 months. Generation of the TCR library employed RNA extracted from PBMCs. These data are also associated with another study on T cells in Graves' hyperthyroidism and ophthalmopathy.

This chain joins TRBV20-1 and TRBJ2-7, with TRBD2 matching over 8 bases. The sequencing used peripheral blood mononuclear cells (PBMCs), collected at new diagnosis, from a patient treated with antithyroid drugs. This receptor was obtained from a woman under 40 with Graves disease. The chain's CDR3 is CSARSGSYEQYF. Here the CDR3 DNA reads TGCAGTGCTAGAAGCGGGAGCTACGAGCAGTACTTC.